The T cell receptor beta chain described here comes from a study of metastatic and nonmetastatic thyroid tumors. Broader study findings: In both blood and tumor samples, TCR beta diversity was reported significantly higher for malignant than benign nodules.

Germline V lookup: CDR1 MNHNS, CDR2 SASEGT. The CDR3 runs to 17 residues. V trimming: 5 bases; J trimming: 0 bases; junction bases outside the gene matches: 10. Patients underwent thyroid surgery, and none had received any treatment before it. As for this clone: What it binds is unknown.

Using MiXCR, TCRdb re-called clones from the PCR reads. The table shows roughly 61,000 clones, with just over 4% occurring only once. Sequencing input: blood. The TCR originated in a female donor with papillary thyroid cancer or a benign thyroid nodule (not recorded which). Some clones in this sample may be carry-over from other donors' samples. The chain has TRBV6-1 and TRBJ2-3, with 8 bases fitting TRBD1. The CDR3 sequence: CASSPGQGATSTDTQYF. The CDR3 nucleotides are TGTGCCAGCAGTCCCGGACAGGGAGCCACTAGCACAGATACGCAGTATTTT.